Listed below are T cell receptor beta chains from one sample, sequenced in a study of blood T cell repertoires in COVID-19. TCRdb's table, derived via immunoSEQ multiplex PCR, lists solely in-frame clones and lacks some. The table includes around 180,000 clones, about nine tenths detected once. What was sequenced was peripheral blood. These receptors were obtained from a man aged 65 to 79 with active or convalescent COVID-19. Both conserved end residues are part of each CDR3. A D gene is named only where the DNA matches it firmly. Clone size is shown for a subset of rows, as once, few, many or a class of expanded clone.

CDR3 protein	CDR3 DNA	D gene	clone size	V gene	J gene
CASSSDRYEQYF	TGTGCCAGCAGTTCGGACAGGTACGAGCAGTACTTC	TRBD1	NA	TRBV6-2/TRBV6-3	TRBJ2-7
CASSLNGGGIYDEQFF	TGTGCCAGCAGCTTAAATGGGGGGGGAATATACGATGAGCAGTTCTTC	TRBD2	NA	TRBV7-2	TRBJ2-1
CAWRGVGAESIMQQYF	TGTGCCTGGAGAGGGGTGGGCGCGGAATCCATTATGCAGCAGTACTTC	NA	NA	TRBV30	TRBJ2-7
CASSKQGESGANVLTF	TGCGCCAGCAGTAAGCAGGGGGAATCTGGGGCCAACGTCCTGACTTTC	TRBD1	NA	TRBV5-1	TRBJ2-6
CASSLIREQETQYF	TGTGCCAGCTCCCTGATACGGGAGCAAGAGACCCAGTACTTC	NA	NA	TRBV18	TRBJ2-5
CASTHSGGSSPLHF	TGTGCCAGCACCCACAGTGGGGGGTCTTCACCCCTCCACTTT	NA	once	TRBV6-5	TRBJ1-6
CASSDRDRATDTQYF	TGTGCCAGCAGCGACCGGGACAGGGCTACAGATACGCAGTATTTT	TRBD1	NA	TRBV9	TRBJ2-3
CATSDGGPNYGYTF	TGTGCCACCAGTGATGGGGGCCCTAACTATGGCTACACCTTC	NA	NA	TRBV24-1	TRBJ1-2
CASSPWAQGGKNIQYF	TGTGCCAGCAGTCCATGGGCCCAGGGGGGCAAAAACATTCAGTACTTC	NA	NA	TRBV28	TRBJ2-4
CASIGGSSYEQYF	TGTGCCAGCATAGGAGGGAGCTCCTACGAGCAGTACTTC	NA	NA	TRBV7-9	TRBJ2-7
CASNQGQGNSPLHF	TGTGCCAGCAATCAAGGACAGGGAAATTCACCCCTCCACTTT	TRBD1	once	TRBV28	TRBJ1-6
CAIGGPETQYF	TGTGCTATAGGGGGCCCGGAGACCCAGTACTTC	TRBD1	once	TRBV7-6	TRBJ2-5
CASSLGVRGAGYNEQFF	TGTGCCAGCAGCTTAGGCGTTCGCGGGGCGGGCTACAATGAGCAGTTCTTC	NA	few	TRBV7-9	TRBJ2-1
CATSGPFGLRQTDTQYF	TGTGCCACCAGTGGCCCGTTTGGGCTCCGGCAGACAGATACGCAGTATTTT	NA	once	TRBV24-1	TRBJ2-3
CASSLGTDRNQPQHF	TGCGCCAGCAGCTTGGGGACAGACAGAAATCAGCCCCAGCATTTT	NA	NA	TRBV5-1	TRBJ1-5
CASSLRRQDTGELFF	TGTGCCAGCAGCTTACGTCGGCAGGACACCGGGGAGCTGTTTTTT	NA	NA	TRBV11-3	TRBJ2-2
CASSEPYSNQPQHF	TGTGCCAGCAGCGAACCCTATAGCAATCAGCCCCAGCATTTT	NA	NA	TRBV6-6	TRBJ1-5
CASTKTGSSTDTQYF	TGTGCCAGCACCAAAACAGGGTCCAGCACAGATACGCAGTATTTT	NA	NA	TRBV5-6	TRBJ2-3